The 20 T cell receptor beta chains below all came from one sample that was sequenced in a study of blood T cell repertoires in COVID-19. Method: immunoSEQ multiplex PCR; TCRdb's copy keeps in-frame clones and lacks some. The repertoire consists of about 230,000 clones, with 85% to 90% occurring once and the leading ten covering 11%. Source material: peripheral blood. These receptors all come from a man in his forties or fifties with COVID-19, enrolled during active disease.

The chain employs TRBV19 and TRBJ2-7; D remains ambiguous. Germline V gene data show CDR1 as LNHDA and CDR2 as SQIVND (reference sequence). Trimming cost V 4 bases and J 6 bases, with 13 bases left between them. The CDR3 covers 13 residues. CDR3 loop: CASSTRSLGEQYF. CDR3 nucleotides: TGTGCCAGTAGTACCAGGTCCCTCGGCGAGCAGTACTTC.

The chain is built from TRBV6-4 and TRBJ2-1; unclear D gene. This CDR3 spans 13 amino acids. V was pared by 2 bases and J by 5 bases, with 7 bases between. CDR1 is MRHNA, CDR2 SNTAGT, per germline. The CDR3 loop reads CASSDVQDNEQFF. DNA of the CDR3: TGTGCCAGCAGTGACGTGCAGGACAATGAGCAGTTCTTC.

The chain couples TRBV5-1 to TRBJ1-1, with D possibly being TRBD1 (5 bases). Germline CDR1 and CDR2: SGHRS and YFSETQ. This CDR3 spans 15 amino acids. V dropped 0 bases and J dropped 4 bases, with 13 bases sitting between them. As DNA, the CDR3 is TGCGCCAGCAGCTTGGATGGGGCCCCGGGCACTGAAGCTTTCTTT. Translated: CASSLDGAPGTEAFF.

The chain joins TRBV11-3 to TRBJ2-2; tentative D call: TRBD1 (5 bases). Germline CDR1 SGHNT, CDR2 YENEEA. The CDR3 runs 15 residues. The ends were cut back, 2 bases at V and 8 bases at J, with 15 bases in the middle. CDR3: CASSLSGHGIGELFF. The CDR3 DNA follows: TGTGCCAGCAGCTTAAGTGGACACGGAATTGGGGAGCTGTTTTTT. The full variable domain, completed using reference TRBV11-3 and TRBJ2-2, is EAGVVQSPRYKIIEKKQPVAFWCNPISGHNTLYWYLQNLGQGPELLIRYENEEAVDDSQLPKDRFSAERLKGVDSTLKIQPAELGDSAVYLCASSLSGHGIGELFFGEGSRLTVL.

V and J are TRBV6-6 and TRBJ1-1; 7 positions match TRBD1. CDR3 size: 16 residues. Germline values: CDR1 MNHNY, CDR2 SVGAGI (reference sequence). V was pared by 6 bases and J by 10 bases, with 20 bases of the junction left unmatched. The CDR3 spells CASRSSGTEGSGRAFF. Written as DNA, the CDR3 is TGTGCCAGCAGATCCTCCGGGACAGAAGGGTCAGGTAGAGCTTTCTTT.

This chain connects TRBV11-2 to TRBJ2-4; TRBD2 matches 15 bases. Losses at the gene ends were 1 base for V and 6 bases for J; bases not matched to a gene: 4. CDR3 length: 17 residues. The V gene's germline CDR1 is SGHAT and CDR2 FQNNGV. The DNA of the CDR3 is TGTGCCAGCAGCTTAGGGACTAGCGGGGGGGCTAGAAACATTCAGTACTTC. Translating gives CASSLGTSGGARNIQYF.

The gene calls are TRBV27 and TRBJ1-5; TRBD1 matches at 7 bases. The CDR3 is made up of 13 amino acids. Germline CDR1 and CDR2: MNHEY and SMNVEV (reference sequence). Germline trimming cut 6 bases from V and 3 bases from J; bases unmatched to any gene: 2. CDR3 sequence reads: CASRGQINQPQHF. The CDR3 bases are TGTGCCAGCAGGGGACAGATCAATCAGCCCCAGCATTTT.

The chain uses TRBV2 and TRBJ1-1, with 7 positions matching TRBD1. CDR1 and CDR2 from the germline V gene are SNHLY and FYNNEI. The CDR3 length is 16 residues. J lost 0 bases, V lost 2 bases, and 6 bases had no gene match. The CDR3 nucleotides are TGTGCCAGCAGTGAAAACCGGGACAGAATGAACACTGAAGCTTTCTTT. It yields the protein CASSENRDRMNTEAFF.

CDR3 nucleotides: TGTGCCAGCAGCTCACTAGCGGGGGGGCCCGCAGATACGCAGTATTTT. This sequence encodes CASSSLAGGPADTQYF. V is TRBV13 and J is TRBJ2-3, with 13 bases matching TRBD2. The CDR3 loop spans 16 amino acids. Germline CDR1 is PRHDT and CDR2 is FYEKMQ (reference sequence). The trim removed 4 bases at V and 4 bases at J, leaving 5 bases unmatched.

V is TRBV25-1 and J is TRBJ1-6, with TRBD1 matching over 7 bases. The length of the CDR3 is 17 residues. CDR1 and CDR2 (germline): MGHDK, SYGVNS. The junction had 12 bases not matched to a gene; V was cut back by 6 bases and J by 4 bases. This chain's CDR3 is CASSQKEGAGYNSPLHF. The CDR3 DNA follows: TGTGCCAGCAGCCAAAAGGAGGGGGCGGGTTATAATTCACCCCTCCACTTT.

V and J are TRBV2 and TRBJ2-3; D perhaps matches TRBD2 (6 bases). The CDR3 extends over 16 amino acids. Germline-derived CDR1 and CDR2 are SNHLY and FYNNEI. The germline V and J ends were trimmed by 6 bases and 2 bases, with 18 bases remaining between them. CDR3 in DNA: TGTGCCAGCAGCGTCCCTGGGCGGGGAGACACAGATACGCAGTATTTT. Its protein is CASSVPGRGDTDTQYF.

The gene calls are TRBV15 and TRBJ1-1; D unclear. Trimming took 9 bases from V and 2 from J, leaving 13 bases between them. The V gene's germline CDR1 is LNHNV and CDR2 YYDKDF (reference sequence). The CDR3 totals 13 residues. The CDR3: CATSFGENTEAFF. Written as DNA, the CDR3 is TGTGCCACTAGTTTCGGGGAAAACACTGAAGCTTTCTTT.

This chain connects TRBV5-4 to TRBJ2-1; TRBD2 agrees at 13 bases. The CDR3 consists of 15 residues. With V trimmed by 1 base and J by 7 bases, 2 bases remained unmatched. Germline V gene lookup returns CDR1 SGHNT and CDR2 YYREEE (reference sequence). In nucleotides, the CDR3 is TGTGCCAGCAGCTTGAAACTAGCGGGGGGGAATGAGCAGTTCTTC. This codes for CASSLKLAGGNEQFF.

The chain employs TRBV7-6 and TRBJ1-6; TRBD1 matches at 10 bases. With 1 base clipped from V and 10 bases from J, the junction kept 13 bases outside the gene matches. Germline V CDR1 and CDR2: SGHVS, FNYEAQ. The length of the CDR3 is 18 residues. This CDR3 reads CASSLEPPLGQGGSPLHF. The CDR3 DNA sequence: TGTGCCAGCAGCTTAGAGCCCCCGCTAGGACAGGGGGGGTCACCCCTCCACTTT.

This chain connects TRBV28 to TRBJ2-7, with 7 positions matching TRBD2. CDR3 length: 14 residues. The V gene's germline CDR1 is MDHEN and CDR2 SYDVKM. Trimming at V came to 4 bases and at J to 2 bases, leaving 5 bases not matched to a gene. The CDR3: CASSSTGTTYEQYF. CDR3 in DNA: TGTGCCAGCAGTTCAACCGGGACTACCTACGAGCAGTACTTC.

The V call is TRBV3-1 (or the pseudogene TRBV3-2), the J call TRBJ1-2; 7 bases agree with TRBD1. The germline CDR1 and CDR2 sequences are LGHDT and YNNKEL (reference sequence). The CDR3 has 13 amino acids. The ends lost 1 base at V and 4 bases at J; junction bases unmatched: 0. The CDR3 sequence is CASSQGTGYGYTF. DNA for the CDR3: TGTGCCAGCAGCCAAGGGACAGGCTATGGCTACACCTTC.

This clone showed up just once. V and J are TRBV3-1 (or the pseudogene TRBV3-2) and TRBJ2-1, with 11 bases identical to TRBD2. Germline trimming cut 4 bases from V and 7 bases from J; bases unmatched to any gene: 6. Germline V gene sequence: CDR1 LGHDT, CDR2 YNNKEL (reference sequence). This CDR3 spans 15 amino acids. The CDR3 spells CASSPGLAGLNEQFF. The CDR3 DNA follows: TGTGCCAGCAGCCCTGGACTAGCGGGCCTTAATGAGCAGTTCTTC.

V is TRBV7-6 and J is TRBJ2-3; a weak D match, TRBD2 (5 bases). Germline CDR1 reads SGHVS; CDR2 reads FNYEAQ. The CDR3 has 16 amino acids. V lost 1 base and J 0 bases, leaving 11 bases between the germline ends. CDR3 sequence reads: CASSLGRRTSTDTQYF. As DNA, the CDR3 is TGTGCCAGCAGCTTAGGGAGGAGAACTAGCACAGATACGCAGTATTTT.

The rearrangement uses TRBV6-1 and TRBJ1-5, with 9 positions matching TRBD1. CDR1 and CDR2 (germline): MNHNS, SASEGT. The CDR3 runs to 16 residues. Germline trimming cut 4 bases from V and 2 bases from J; bases unmatched to any gene: 6. The CDR3 sequence is CASSVTGGWGNQPQHF. CDR3 nucleotides: TGTGCCAGCAGTGTAACAGGGGGCTGGGGCAATCAGCCCCAGCATTTT.

This chain connects TRBV6-6 to TRBJ1-4; D remains unclear. The germline V gene has CDR1 MNHNY and CDR2 SVGAGI (reference sequence). CDR3 length: 14 amino acids. Trimming cost V 4 bases and J 2 bases, with 8 bases left between them. CDR3 in amino acids: CASSLQKTNEKLFF. The CDR3 DNA reads TGTGCCAGCAGTTTACAGAAGACTAATGAAAAACTGTTTTTT.